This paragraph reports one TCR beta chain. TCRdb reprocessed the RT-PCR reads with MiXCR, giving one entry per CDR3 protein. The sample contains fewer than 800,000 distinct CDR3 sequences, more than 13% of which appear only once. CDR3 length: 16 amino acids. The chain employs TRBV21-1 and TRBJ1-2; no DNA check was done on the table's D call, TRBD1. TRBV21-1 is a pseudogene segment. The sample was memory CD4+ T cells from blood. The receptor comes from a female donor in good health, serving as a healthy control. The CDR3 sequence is CASSHKGARHCYGYTF. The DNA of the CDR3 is TGTGCCAGCAGCCACAAGGGGGCCCGACATTGTTATGGCTACACCTTC.